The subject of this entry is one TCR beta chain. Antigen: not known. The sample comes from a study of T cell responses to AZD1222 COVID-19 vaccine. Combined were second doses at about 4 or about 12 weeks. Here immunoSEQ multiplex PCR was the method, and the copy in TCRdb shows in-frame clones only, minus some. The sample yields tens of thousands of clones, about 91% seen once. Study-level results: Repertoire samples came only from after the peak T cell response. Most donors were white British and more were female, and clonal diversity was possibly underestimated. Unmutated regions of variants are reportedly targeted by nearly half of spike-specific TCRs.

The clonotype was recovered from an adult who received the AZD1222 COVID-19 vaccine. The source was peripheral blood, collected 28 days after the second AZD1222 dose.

The CDR3 sequence: CASSVAPGPNEKLFF. The CDR3 bases are TGTGCCAGCAGCGTAGCTCCAGGGCCTAATGAAAAACTGTTTTTT. The chain has TRBV9 and TRBJ1-4; perhaps TRBD1 as D (5 bases). This CDR3 has 15 residues. Trimming cost V 0 bases and J 3 bases, with 9 bases left between them. Germline CDR1 reads SGDLS; CDR2 reads YYNGEE.